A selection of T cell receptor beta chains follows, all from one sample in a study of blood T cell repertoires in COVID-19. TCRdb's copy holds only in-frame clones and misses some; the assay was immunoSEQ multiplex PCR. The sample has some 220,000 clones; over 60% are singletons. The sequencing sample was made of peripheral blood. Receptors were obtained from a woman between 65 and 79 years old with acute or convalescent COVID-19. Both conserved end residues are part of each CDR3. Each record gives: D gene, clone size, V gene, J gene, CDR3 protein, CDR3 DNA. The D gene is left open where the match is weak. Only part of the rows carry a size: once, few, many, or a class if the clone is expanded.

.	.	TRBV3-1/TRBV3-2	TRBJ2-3	CASSQDRPGADTQYF	TGTGCCAGCAGCCAAGATCGACCAGGGGCAGATACGCAGTATTTT
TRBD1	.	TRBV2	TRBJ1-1	CASREGDRAGTEAFF	TGTGCCAGCAGGGAAGGGGACAGGGCCGGCACTGAAGCTTTCTTT
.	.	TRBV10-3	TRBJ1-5	CAISDEYQPQHF	TGTGCCATCAGTGATGAGTATCAGCCCCAGCATTTT
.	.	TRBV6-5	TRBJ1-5	CASSTGAQPQHF	TGTGCCAGCAGTACAGGAGCTCAGCCCCAGCATTTT
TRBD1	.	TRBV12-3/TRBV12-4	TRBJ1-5	CASSRDRGGSQHF	TGTGCCAGCAGTCGTGACAGGGGTGGGTCCCAGCATTTT
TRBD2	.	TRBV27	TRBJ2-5	CASSLGLAGRQETQYF	TGTGCCAGCAGTTTAGGGCTAGCGGGGAGACAAGAGACCCAGTACTTC
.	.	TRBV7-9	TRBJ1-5	CASSLFADSNNQPQHF	TGTGCCAGCAGCTTATTTGCGGACAGCAACAATCAGCCCCAGCATTTT
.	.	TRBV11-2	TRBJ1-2	CASSSYRLLGANYGYTF	TGTGCCAGCAGCTCCTACAGGCTCTTGGGCGCTAACTATGGCTACACCTTC
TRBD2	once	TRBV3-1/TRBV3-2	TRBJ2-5	CASDGGEAETQYF	TGTGCCAGCGACGGGGGGGAAGCGGAGACCCAGTACTTC
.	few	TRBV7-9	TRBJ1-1	CASSLLPRVMNTEAFF	TGTGCCAGCAGCTTACTCCCCCGGGTAATGAACACTGAAGCTTTCTTT
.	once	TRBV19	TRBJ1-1	CASSGRQKNTEAFF	TGTGCCAGTAGTGGACGACAGAAGAACACTGAAGCTTTCTTT
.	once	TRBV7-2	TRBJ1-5	CASSPTPGNQPQHF	TGTGCCAGCAGCCCAACCCCAGGCAATCAGCCCCAGCATTTT
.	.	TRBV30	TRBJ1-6	CAWSGGNSPLHF	TGTGCCTGGAGTGGCGGCAATTCACCCCTCCACTTT
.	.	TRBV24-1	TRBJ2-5	CATSGGDFQETQYF	TGTGCCACCAGTGGCGGGGACTTCCAAGAGACCCAGTACTTC
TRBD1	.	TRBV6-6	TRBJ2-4	CASSRQGIGAKNIQYF	TGTGCCAGCAGTCGACAGGGGATCGGGGCCAAAAACATTCAGTACTTC
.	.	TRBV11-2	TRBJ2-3	CASTTKGGGGNTDTQYF	TGTGCCAGCACCACAAAGGGAGGCGGGGGCAATACAGATACGCAGTATTTT
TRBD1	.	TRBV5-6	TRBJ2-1	CASSLARGQGLYNEQFF	TGTGCCAGCAGCTTAGCACGGGGACAGGGTTTATACAATGAGCAGTTCTTC
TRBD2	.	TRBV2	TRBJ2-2	CASRGSGGATTGELFF	TGTGCCAGCAGGGGTAGCGGGGGGGCGACCACCGGGGAGCTGTTTTTT
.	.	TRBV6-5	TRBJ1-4	CASSRRGAGEKLFF	TGTGCCAGCAGTCGAAGGGGTGCGGGGGAAAAACTGTTTTTT
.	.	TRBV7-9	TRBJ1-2	CASSFPQGNYTF	TGTGCCAGCAGCTTTCCCCAGGGTAACTACACCTTC
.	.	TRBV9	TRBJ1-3	CASSVGGRGGNQHTIYF	TGTGCCAGCAGCGTAGGCGGGAGAGGGGGAAATCAGCACACCATATATTTT
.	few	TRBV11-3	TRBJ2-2	CASSLVGAGELFF	TGTGCCAGCAGCTTGGTAGGGGCCGGGGAGCTGTTTTTT
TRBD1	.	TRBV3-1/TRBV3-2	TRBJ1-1	CASSQRQGMNTEAFF	TGTGCCAGCAGCCAACGACAGGGAATGAACACTGAAGCTTTCTTT
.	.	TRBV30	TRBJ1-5	CAWTNRVGQPQHF	TGTGCCTGGACCAACAGGGTGGGTCAGCCCCAGCATTTT
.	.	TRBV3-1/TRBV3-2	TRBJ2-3	CASSEIGGVLTQYF	TGTGCCAGCAGCGAGATAGGGGGGGTTTTGACGCAGTATTTT
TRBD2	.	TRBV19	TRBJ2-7	CATQRTSGGYEQYF	TGTGCCACCCAAAGGACTAGCGGGGGCTACGAGCAGTACTTC
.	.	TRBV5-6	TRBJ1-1	CASSLLGRDTEAFF	TGTGCCAGCAGCTTACTGGGGAGGGACACTGAAGCTTTCTTT
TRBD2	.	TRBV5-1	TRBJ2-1	CASSWGGGAKNEQFF	TGCGCCAGCAGCTGGGGCGGGGGGGCGAAGAATGAGCAGTTCTTC
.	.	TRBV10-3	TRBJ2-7	CAISELATGYEQYF	TGTGCCATCAGTGAGTTGGCGACAGGATACGAGCAGTACTTC
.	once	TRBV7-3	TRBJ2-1	CASSPGQGEQFF	TGTGCCAGCAGCCCGGGCCAGGGTGAGCAGTTCTTC
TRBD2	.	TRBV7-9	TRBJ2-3	CASSFPLAGATDTQYF	TGTGCCAGCAGCTTCCCTCTAGCGGGGGCCACAGATACGCAGTATTTT
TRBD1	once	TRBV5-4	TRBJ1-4	CASSRGQTNEKLFF	TGTGCCAGCAGCAGGGGACAGACTAATGAAAAACTGTTTTTT
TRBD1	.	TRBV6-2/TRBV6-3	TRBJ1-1	CASSYVGQSEAFF	TGTGCCAGCAGTTACGTGGGACAGAGTGAAGCTTTCTTT
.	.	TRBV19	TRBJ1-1	CASKTGNTEAFF	TGTGCCAGCAAGACTGGGAACACTGAAGCTTTCTTT
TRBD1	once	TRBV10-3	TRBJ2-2	CATRDRFNTGELFF	TGTGCCACTCGGGACAGATTCAACACCGGGGAGCTGTTTTTT
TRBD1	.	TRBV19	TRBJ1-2	CASLDRIAYGYTF	TGTGCCAGCTTGGACAGGATTGCGTATGGCTACACCTTC
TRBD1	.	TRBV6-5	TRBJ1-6	CASMVQGDSPLHF	TGTGCCAGCATGGTACAGGGGGATTCACCCCTCCACTTT
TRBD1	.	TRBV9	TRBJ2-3	CASSVVTTGFTDTQYF	TGTGCCAGCAGCGTAGTCACGACAGGGTTTACAGATACGCAGTATTTT
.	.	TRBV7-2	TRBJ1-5	CASSSSVTSNQPQHF	TGTGCCAGCAGCTCCTCGGTAACTAGCAATCAGCCCCAGCATTTT
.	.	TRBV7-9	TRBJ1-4	CASSPNWGDSTNEKLFF	TGTGCCAGCAGCCCAAATTGGGGGGACTCCACCAATGAAAAACTGTTTTTT
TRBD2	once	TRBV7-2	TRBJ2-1	CASSLISGGAYNEQFF	TGTGCCAGCAGCCTGATTAGCGGGGGGGCCTACAATGAGCAGTTCTTC
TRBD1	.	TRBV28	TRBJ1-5	CASSRGTVNQPQHF	TGTGCCAGCAGTCGAGGGACAGTCAATCAGCCCCAGCATTTT
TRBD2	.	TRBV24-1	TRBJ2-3	CATSDPGLASTDTQYF	TGTGCCACCAGTGACCCGGGACTAGCCTCGACAGATACGCAGTATTTT
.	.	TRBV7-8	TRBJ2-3	CASSRTVWGPGPDTQYF	TGTGCCAGCTCCCGCACCGTTTGGGGGCCCGGACCAGATACGCAGTATTTT
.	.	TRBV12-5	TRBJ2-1	CAGARGTVVGDYNEQFF	TGTGCTGGGGCCCGGGGGACGGTCGTTGGGGACTACAATGAGCAGTTCTTC
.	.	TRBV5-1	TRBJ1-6	CASRNTGSSYNSPLHF	TGCGCCAGCCGAAACACAGGGAGCTCCTATAATTCACCCCTCCACTTT
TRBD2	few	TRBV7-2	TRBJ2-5	CASSPWEGQETQYF	TGTGCCAGCAGCCCCTGGGAGGGCCAAGAGACCCAGTACTTC
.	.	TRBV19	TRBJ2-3	CASSHRRQASTDTQYF	TGTGCCAGTAGTCACCGACGACAGGCTAGCACAGATACGCAGTATTTT
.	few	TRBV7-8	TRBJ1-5	CASSSHWAGGNQPQHF	TGTGCCAGCAGCTCCCATTGGGCAGGGGGCAATCAGCCCCAGCATTTT
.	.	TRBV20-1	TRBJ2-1	CSAVLYEQFF	TGCAGTGCGGTACTTTATGAGCAGTTCTTC
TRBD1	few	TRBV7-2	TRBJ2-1	CASSLGQGANEQFF	TGTGCCAGCAGCTTAGGACAGGGGGCGAATGAGCAGTTCTTC
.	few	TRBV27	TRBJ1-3	CASSLQDRLSGNTIYF	TGTGCCAGCAGTCTCCAGGATAGGCTCTCTGGAAACACCATATATTTT
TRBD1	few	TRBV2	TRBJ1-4	CASTRDRNEKLFF	TGTGCCAGCACCCGGGACAGGAATGAAAAACTGTTTTTT
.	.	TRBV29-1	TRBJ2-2	CSVEGRENTGELFF	TGCAGCGTTGAAGGGAGGGAGAACACCGGGGAGCTGTTTTTT
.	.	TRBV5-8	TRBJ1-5	CASSPRVGPQHF	TGTGCCAGCAGCCCCAGGGTAGGGCCCCAGCATTTT
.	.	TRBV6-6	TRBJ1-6	CASSFSTNSPLHF	TGTGCCAGCAGTTTTAGTACGAATTCACCCCTCCACTTT
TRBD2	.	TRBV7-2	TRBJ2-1	CASSLGLAGHEQFF	TGTGCCAGCAGCTTAGGGCTAGCGGGGCATGAGCAGTTCTTC